This TCR beta chain was found in a study of T cell responses to AZD1222 COVID-19 vaccine. Study-wide findings and caveats: Dominant at 160-218 and 743-854, vaccine-associated CD4 TCRs also spanned spike. An increase in Spike-specific TCR breadth and depth was observed after two AZD1222 doses.

Generated by immunoSEQ multiplex PCR, the TCRdb table keeps only in-frame clones and is missing some. This sample yields approximately 150,000 clones, of which 85% to 90% are seen a single time; around 5% belongs to the top ten. Concerning this clone: No antigen is known for it.

The study pooled second doses at about 4 or about 12 weeks. The TCR originated in an adult who received the AZD1222 COVID-19 vaccine. Sequencing was performed on peripheral blood, taken 28 days after the second AZD1222 dose.

This CDR3 reads CASSTQGRGNQPQHF. As DNA, the CDR3 is TGTGCCAGCAGCACGCAGGGAAGGGGCAATCAGCCCCAGCATTTT. The chain links TRBV6-5 to TRBJ1-5; perhaps TRBD1 as D (5 bases). The CDR3 is 15 residues long. Trimming removed 6 bases from V and 2 bases from J, with 14 bases in between. CDR1 MNHEY and CDR2 SVGAGI come from the germline V gene.